These 4 T cell receptor beta chains were sequenced from one sample in a study of identical twins' blood T cells. TCRdb ran MiXCR on the 5' RACE reads and lists one entry per CDR3 protein. The sample comprises 300,000 to 450,000 distinct CDR3 sequences, roughly 31% of which are singletons, and 6% to 7% rests with the top ten. Sequencing input: PBMCs. The receptor set was obtained from a woman aged 18 to 49 in good health.

V is TRBV20-1 and J is TRBJ1-1, with 7 bases matching TRBD1. The CDR3 is 16 residues long. The junction had 11 bases not matched to a gene; V was cut back by 0 bases and J by 4 bases. Germline V gene sequence: CDR1 DFQATT, CDR2 SNEGSKA (reference sequence). The CDR3 loop is CSARENRVAGGTEAFF. The CDR3 nucleotides are TGCAGTGCTAGAGAAAATCGGGTGGCAGGGGGCACTGAAGCTTTCTTT.

As to this clonotype: This clone may be a read error of a much larger clone one base away. V is TRBV12-3 or TRBV12-4 and J is TRBJ2-7, with D perhaps TRBD1 (5 bases). The CDR3 is made up of 12 amino acids. Here the CDR3 DNA reads TGTGCCAGCAGTCGTCAGGGCTACGAGCATTACTTC. This translates into CASSRQGYEHYF.

The rearrangement uses TRBV20-1 and TRBJ2-2, with 7 bases matching TRBD2. V gave up 5 bases and J gave up 4 bases; unmatched junction bases: 10. This CDR3 is 15 amino acids long. CDR1 is DFQATT and CDR2 is SNEGSKA in the germline V gene (reference sequence). The CDR3 region has the DNA TGCAGTGCTGCCTTGGGAGGGCCTAGCACCGGGGAGCTGTTTTTT. Translated: CSAALGGPSTGELFF.

The rearrangement joins TRBV29-1 to TRBJ2-7; weak D call: TRBD2 (6 bases). The germline CDR1 and CDR2 sequences are SQVTM and ANQGSEA. The length of the CDR3 is 12 residues. CDR3 sequence (DNA): TGCGCGTGCGGGACGGGTTCCTACGAGCAGTACTTC. Translated: CACGTGSYEQYF.